The 23 T cell receptor beta chains in this list originate from one sample, sequenced in a study of blood T cell repertoires in COVID-19. TCRdb keeps only in-frame clones here, not all; method: immunoSEQ multiplex PCR. The sample records 200,000 to 250,000 clones, around 81% being singletons. The sequenced material came from peripheral blood. These receptors originate from a woman in her seventies with acute or convalescent COVID-19.

The genes are TRBV5-5 and TRBJ2-7; 9 bases are a match to TRBD1. V trimming: 3 bases; J trimming: 6 bases; junction bases outside the gene matches: 7. The CDR3 is 14 residues long. Germline CDR1 SGHKS, CDR2 YYEKEE (reference sequence). The CDR3 DNA reads TGTGCCAGCAGCTACCGGGACAGGGAATTCGAGCAGTACTTC. It encodes CASSYRDREFEQYF.

Details on this clone: Other DNA sequences in this sample translate to the same CDR3. This chain links TRBV7-9 with TRBJ2-5, with D unclear. CDR3 length: 13 residues. Germline V gene sequence: CDR1 SEHNR, CDR2 FQNEAQ (reference sequence). Trimming removed 3 bases from V and 2 bases from J, with 7 bases in between. The CDR3 is CASSFSQQETQYF. CDR3 DNA: TGTGCCAGCAGCTTCTCACAACAAGAGACCCAGTACTTC.

This chain uses TRBV5-1 with TRBJ2-1; 9 bases line up with TRBD2. The CDR3 consists of 14 residues. J was trimmed by 9 bases and V by 2 bases; bases with no gene match: 6. From germline, CDR1 is SGHRS and CDR2 YFSETQ. The CDR3 DNA reads TGCGCCAGCAGCTTAGCGGGGGGCCAATTTGAGCAGTTCTTC. Translating it yields CASSLAGGQFEQFF.

V and J are TRBV24-1 and TRBJ1-5; 7 bases are a match to TRBD1. The CDR3 extends over 15 amino acids. CDR1 is KGHDR, CDR2 SFDVKD, per germline. With V trimmed by 3 bases and J by 0 bases, 1 base remained unmatched. CDR3 residues: CATSDRDSSNQPQHF. CDR3 in DNA: TGTGCCACCAGTGATAGGGACAGTAGCAATCAGCCCCAGCATTTT.

V and J are TRBV6-5 and TRBJ2-1, with 7 positions matching TRBD1. The CDR3 runs to 15 residues. Germline lookup yields CDR1 MNHEY and CDR2 SVGAGI. J was trimmed by 7 bases and V by 6 bases; bases with no gene match: 12. CDR3 protein: CASRAGTEGRNEQFF. The DNA for the CDR3 is TGTGCCAGCAGGGCAGGGACAGAGGGACGAAATGAGCAGTTCTTC.

This clone appeared once. The V and J genes are TRBV15 and TRBJ2-5; TRBD1 agrees at 7 bases. The ends lost 0 bases at V and 5 bases at J; junction bases unmatched: 9. The CDR3 extends over 16 amino acids. Per germline, CDR1 LNHNV and CDR2 YYDKDF (reference sequence). The CDR3: CATSRDKGAGWETQYF. The DNA for the CDR3 is TGTGCCACCAGCAGAGATAAGGGGGCAGGGTGGGAGACCCAGTACTTC.

The chain links TRBV5-1 to TRBJ1-2; 12 bases agree with TRBD1. V lost 5 bases to trimming and J lost 5 bases; unmatched junction nucleotides: 10. The germline CDR1 and CDR2 sequences are SGHRS and YFSETQ. The CDR3 totals 16 residues. In DNA, the CDR3 is TGCGCCAGCAGTGCCGGTGGGACAGGGGGCGGGTATGGCTACACCTTC. Translating it yields CASSAGGTGGGYGYTF.

The V and J genes are TRBV24-1 and TRBJ1-1; a possible D gene is TRBD1 (5 bases). The CDR3 is 15 amino acids. Deletions cut 9 bases from V and 1 base from J, with 17 bases between. The germline V gene encodes CDR1 KGHDR and CDR2 SFDVKD. CDR3 sequence: CATQAPGGENTEAFF. The CDR3 DNA reads as TGTGCCACCCAGGCTCCGGGGGGGGAGAACACTGAAGCTTTCTTT.

The chain carries TRBV6-5 and TRBJ2-6, with D unresolved. Trimming took 8 bases from V and 0 from J, leaving 11 bases between them. This CDR3 is built from 15 residues. The V gene's germline CDR1 is MNHEY and CDR2 SVGAGI. As DNA, the CDR3 is TGTGCCAGCTGGGCAGGTCGCTCTGGGGCCAACGTCCTGACTTTC. It codes for CASWAGRSGANVLTF.

The chain recombines TRBV7-2 with TRBJ1-1, with 9 bases identical to TRBD1. The CDR3 length is 15 residues. Germline CDR1 reads SGHTA; CDR2 reads FQGNSA. V lost 5 bases, J lost 4 bases, and 8 bases stayed unmatched. Here the CDR3 reads CASSPMDRGSTEAFF. CDR3 coding DNA: TGTGCCAGCAGCCCAATGGACAGGGGAAGCACTGAAGCTTTCTTT.

The table lists this clone with many counts. This sequence joins TRBV5-1 and TRBJ2-5; no clear D. Trimming stripped 0 bases from V and 2 bases from J, with 8 bases between. CDR1 is SGHRS and CDR2 is YFSETQ in the germline V gene. The CDR3 is 14 amino acids. The CDR3 reads CASSLVSAQETQYF. DNA for the CDR3: TGCGCCAGCAGCTTGGTGAGCGCGCAAGAGACCCAGTACTTC.

V usage is TRBV5-5 and J usage is TRBJ2-3, with 9 bases matching TRBD1. The germline gives CDR1 SGHKS, CDR2 YYEKEE (reference sequence). The CDR3 is 17 amino acids. The ends lost 4 bases at V and 8 bases at J; junction bases unmatched: 17. DNA of the CDR3: TGTGCCAGCAGCCTAACTTACTCGGGACAGGGTGGTAGTACGCAGTATTTT. This translates into CASSLTYSGQGGSTQYF.

This clone has a single count. This chain joins TRBV5-6 and TRBJ2-7, with TRBD1 identical over 7 bases. Germline V CDR1 and CDR2: SGHDT, YYEEEE. J was trimmed by 4 bases and V by 4 bases; bases with no gene match: 14. This CDR3 has 16 amino acids. In nucleotides, the CDR3 is TGTGCCAGCAGCGGTCCCGGCACAGGGGAAGGATACGAGCAGTACGTC. Translating it yields CASSGPGTGEGYEQYV.

This chain joins TRBV12-3 or TRBV12-4 and TRBJ2-5; D unclear. V was pared by 6 bases and J by 5 bases, with 13 bases between. CDR3 length equals 13 residues. The CDR3 bases are TGTGCCAGCAGCCGGAGACTGAGGGAGACCCAGTACTTC. Translation gives CASSRRLRETQYF.

The chain uses TRBV5-1 and TRBJ1-4; D is possibly TRBD1 (6 bases). From germline, CDR1 is SGHRS and CDR2 YFSETQ. V gave up 3 bases and J gave up 0 bases, with 9 bases separating them. This CDR3 is built from 15 residues. As DNA, the CDR3 is TGCGCCAGCAGCTGGGGGCCCGCAACTAATGAAAAACTGTTTTTT. This encodes CASSWGPATNEKLFF.

J is TRBJ1-1 and V is TRBV10-3, with 9 bases lining up with TRBD1. The V segment lost 4 bases and the J segment 4 bases; nucleotides outside the gene matches: 4. The CDR3 is made up of 14 amino acids. Looked up from germline, CDR1 is ENHRY and CDR2 is SYGVKD. In DNA, the CDR3 is TGTGCCATCAGTGCGCAGACAGGGGGCACTGAAGCTTTCTTT. Translating it yields CAISAQTGGTEAFF.

The chain combines TRBV5-1 with TRBJ2-5; 7 bases match TRBD1. V dropped 3 bases and J dropped 2; count of bases not matched to a gene: 16. CDR1 is SGHRS and CDR2 is YFSETQ in the germline V gene. The CDR3 runs 18 residues. The CDR3 nucleotides are TGCGCCAGCAGCTCGAAACTATCAGGGGGATTCCGACAAGAGACCCAGTACTTC. It codes for CASSSKLSGGFRQETQYF.

The V gene is TRBV19, the J gene TRBJ2-3; 11 bases are shared with TRBD1. Germline V CDR1 and CDR2: LNHDA, SQIVND (reference sequence). Unmatched junction bases numbered 14, after V lost 7 bases and J lost 2 bases. The CDR3 extends over 18 amino acids. The CDR3 DNA reads TGTGCCAGTACCCGCTCCCGGGGACAGGGGGTGTCCACAGATACGCAGTATTTT. It specifies CASTRSRGQGVSTDTQYF.

The CDR3 sequence is CASSPTRDRYYEQYF. The CDR3 coding sequence is TGTGCCAGCAGCCCTACTCGGGATAGATACTACGAGCAGTACTTC. The V call is TRBV7-2, the J call TRBJ2-7, with D maybe TRBD2 (5 bases). The CDR3 sequence is 15 residues long. CDR1 is SGHTA and CDR2 is FQGNSA in the germline V gene. V was cut by 5 bases and J by 3 bases, with 17 bases left in between.

This chain links TRBV2 with TRBJ2-1; weak D call: TRBD1 (6 bases). The CDR3 totals 15 residues. The V and J ends lost 8 bases and 4 bases respectively, with 18 bases between them. Looked up from germline, CDR1 is SNHLY and CDR2 is FYNNEI. DNA of the CDR3: TGTGCCAGCGACACCCAGGGGATGGTGTACAATGAGCAGTTCTTC. This encodes CASDTQGMVYNEQFF.

The V call is TRBV2, the J call TRBJ1-5, with 9 bases that match TRBD1. Germline loops: CDR1 SNHLY, CDR2 FYNNEI. Germline trimming cut 2 bases from V and 4 bases from J; bases unmatched to any gene: 9. This CDR3 region has 17 residues. CDR3 nucleotide sequence: TGTGCCAGCAGTGAAACATGGGCCGGGACAGGGAATCAGCCCCAGCATTTT. It is translated as CASSETWAGTGNQPQHF.

The rearrangement joins TRBV11-2 to TRBJ1-4; TRBD1 aligns across 8 bases. The CDR3 extends over 14 amino acids. Unmatched junction bases numbered 1, after V lost 1 base and J lost 6 bases. CDR1 and CDR2 (germline): SGHAT, FQNNGV. In DNA, the CDR3 is TGTGCCAGCAGCTTAGGACAGGGGTATGAAAAACTGTTTTTT. It translates to CASSLGQGYEKLFF.

The CDR3 sequence: CASSYIAGIQETQYF. The CDR3 nucleotides are TGTGCCAGCAGTTACATAGCGGGGATACAAGAGACCCAGTACTTC. The V gene is TRBV6-2 or TRBV6-3, the J gene TRBJ2-5; TRBD2 matches 8 bases. Germline V gene sequence: CDR1 MNHEY, CDR2 SVGEGT. The V segment lost 2 bases and the J segment 2 bases; nucleotides outside the gene matches: 4. The CDR3 has 15 amino acids.